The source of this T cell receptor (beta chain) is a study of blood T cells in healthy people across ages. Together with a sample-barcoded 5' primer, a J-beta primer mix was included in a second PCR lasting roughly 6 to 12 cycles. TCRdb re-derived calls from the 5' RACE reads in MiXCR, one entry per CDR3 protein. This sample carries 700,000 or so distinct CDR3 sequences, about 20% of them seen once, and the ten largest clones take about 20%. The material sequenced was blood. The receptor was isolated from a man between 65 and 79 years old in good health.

Here the CDR3 reads CSARGPQLPSNQPQHF. The CDR3 coding sequence is TGCAGTGCTAGAGGCCCCCAGCTCCCCAGCAATCAGCCCCAGCATTTT. V and J are TRBV20-1 and TRBJ1-5; no definite D call. Trimming shortened V by 1 base and J by 1 base, and 14 bases separated the two germline ends. The CDR3 is 16 residues long. The germline V gene has CDR1 DFQATT and CDR2 SNEGSKA (reference sequence).